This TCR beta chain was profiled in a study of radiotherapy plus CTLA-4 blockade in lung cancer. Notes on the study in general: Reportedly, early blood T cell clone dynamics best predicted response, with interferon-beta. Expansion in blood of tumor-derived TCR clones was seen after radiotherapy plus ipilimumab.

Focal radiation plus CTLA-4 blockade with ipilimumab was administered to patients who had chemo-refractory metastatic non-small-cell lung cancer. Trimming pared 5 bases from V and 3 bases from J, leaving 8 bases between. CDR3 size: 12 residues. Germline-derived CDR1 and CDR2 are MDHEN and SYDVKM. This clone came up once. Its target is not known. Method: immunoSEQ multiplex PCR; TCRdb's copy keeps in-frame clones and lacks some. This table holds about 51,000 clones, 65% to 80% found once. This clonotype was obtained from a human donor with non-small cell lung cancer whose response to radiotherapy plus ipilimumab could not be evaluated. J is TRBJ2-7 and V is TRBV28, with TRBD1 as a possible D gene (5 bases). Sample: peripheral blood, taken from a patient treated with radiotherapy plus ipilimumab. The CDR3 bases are TGTGCCAGCAGTCAGGGTAACTACGAGCAGTACTTC. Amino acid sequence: CASSQGNYEQYF.